The clone carrying this T cell receptor beta chain has a count of ten or more. Antigen: not known. This entry is derived from a study of spatial heterogeneity in lung cancer. At the level of the study: Sequence detection consistently recorded a greater number of beta-chain than alpha-chain sequences. Raw sequencing reads included, on average, more than eight appearances of each unique TCR and UMI combination. Study-wide points: At resection, ubiquitous expanded tumor TCRs appeared in blood more than at follow-up.

The library protocol tagged each TCR cDNA with a unique molecular identifier. From the 5' RACE reads, TCRdb called clonotypes with MiXCR, one entry per CDR3 protein. The sample records roughly 9,300 distinct CDR3 sequences, about 7.8% being singletons. Germline V gene sequence: CDR1 WNHNN, CDR2 SYGVQD (reference sequence). V trimming: 2 bases; J trimming: 1 base; junction bases outside the gene matches: 3. The CDR3 loop spans 15 amino acids. Indicated time point: sample taken at primary tumor resection. Whole RNA from tumor, nontumor lung or frozen PBMC was sequenced unsorted. The rearrangement links TRBV10-1 to TRBJ2-5, with 8 nucleotides matching TRBD1. This specimen was PBMCs, taken at surgery. This sequence was found in a female donor with early-stage non-small cell lung cancer. CDR3 nucleotide sequence: TGCGCCAGCAGTGAGGCTGGACAGGGCCAAGAGACCCAGTACTTC. This gives the protein CASSEAGQGQETQYF.